This T cell receptor beta chain originates from a study of monozygotic twins with inflammatory bowel disease. Reanalyzing the 5' RACE reads, TCRdb keeps one entry per CDR3 protein, without DNA. This sample's table has fewer than 200,000 distinct CDR3 sequences. The CDR3 length is 17 residues. CDR1 KGHDR and CDR2 SFDVKD come from the germline V gene. Sequences were obtained from blood. The genes are TRBV24-1 and TRBJ2-2; TCRdb gives TRBD2 as the D gene, but with no DNA this cannot be confirmed. The receptor's source is a human donor with ulcerative colitis or Crohn's disease, or a healthy co-twin of an affected twin (not recorded which). The CDR3 reads CATSDTPGLAGVWELFF.